The 26 T cell receptor beta chains below come from one sample, sequenced in a study of cytomegalovirus exposure and HLA in healthy donors. The PCR employed 60 Vbeta primers together with 13 Jbeta primers. Assay used: immunoSEQ multiplex PCR; TCRdb lists only in-frame clones, some missing. The data show fewer than 250,000 clones, with around 76% seen just once and over 0.55% held by the top ten. The sequenced material came from PBMCs. The origin of the receptors is a man aged 18 to 30 in good health and CMV-seronegative.

Here the CDR3 reads CASSELAGGSYEQYF. The CDR3 DNA follows: TGTGCCAGCAGTGAACTAGCGGGAGGTTCCTACGAGCAGTACTTC. V usage is TRBV6-1 and J usage is TRBJ2-7; the match to TRBD2 covers 11 bases. The CDR3 is 15 residues long. Trimming took 2 bases from V and 1 from J; bases not matched to a gene: 1. Germline-derived CDR1 and CDR2 are MNHNS and SASEGT.

Concerning this clone itself: The sample carries other DNA sequences with the same CDR3. This chain uses TRBV5-4 with TRBJ2-7; 9 bases are a match to TRBD1. The germline V gene encodes CDR1 SGHNT and CDR2 YYREEE (reference sequence). The CDR3 extends over 14 amino acids. Losses at the gene ends were 4 bases for V and 1 base for J; bases not matched to a gene: 3. The CDR3 is CASSAGTGSYEQYF. The DNA for the CDR3 is TGTGCCAGCAGCGCGGGGACAGGGTCCTACGAGCAGTACTTC.

This clone has more than one count but fewer than ten. V and J are TRBV7-3 and TRBJ2-1; 7 bases align to TRBD2. The V gene's germline CDR1 is SGHTA and CDR2 FQGTGA. CDR3 size: 15 residues. V was pared by 1 base and J by 9 bases, with 9 bases of the junction left unmatched. This CDR3 is CASSLKGRALSEQFF. The CDR3 nucleotides read TGTGCCAGCAGCTTAAAAGGGAGGGCACTAAGTGAGCAGTTCTTC.

The chain joins TRBV27 to TRBJ2-5; 9 bases agree with TRBD2. The CDR3 covers 15 residues. The ends lost 3 bases at V and 7 bases at J; junction bases unmatched: 9. Germline V gene lookup returns CDR1 MNHEY and CDR2 SMNVEV (reference sequence). The CDR3 DNA reads TGTGCCAGCAGTTTGGGCGGGAGGGCCTCCGCGACCCAGTACTTC. This gives the protein CASSLGGRASATQYF.

This chain uses TRBV30 with TRBJ2-1; TRBD2 aligns across 8 bases. V shed 2 bases and J 7 bases; nucleotides not matched to a gene: 7. CDR1 and CDR2 (germline): GTSNPN, SVGIG (reference sequence). This CDR3 region has 14 residues. CDR3 loop: CAWSFDAGGNEQFF. The CDR3 DNA reads TGTGCCTGGAGTTTCGATGCGGGAGGTAATGAGCAGTTCTTC. The whole variable domain, filled in from reference TRBV30 and TRBJ2-1, reads SQTIHQWPATLVQPVGSPLSLECTVEGTSNPNLYWYRQAAGRGLQLLFYSVGIGQISSEVPQNLSASRPQDRQFILSSKKLLLSDSGFYLCAWSFDAGGNEQFFGPGTRLTVL.

Only one count was recorded for this clone. The chain combines TRBV29-1 with TRBJ1-2; no reliable D call. Trimming shortened V by 4 bases and J by 6 bases, and 9 bases separated the two germline ends. Germline CDR1 SQVTM, CDR2 ANQGSEA. This CDR3 spans 11 amino acids. CDR3 protein: CSVAPGNGYTF. CDR3 coding DNA: TGCAGCGTTGCCCCGGGGAATGGCTACACCTTC.

The chain joins TRBV7-2 to TRBJ2-7, with D possibly being TRBD1 (6 bases). The germline V gene has CDR1 SGHTA and CDR2 FQGNSA. V was clipped by 3 bases and J by 2 bases, with 11 bases between them. The CDR3 runs 14 residues. The CDR3 reads CASSLYGTTYEQYF. CDR3 nucleotides: TGTGCCAGCAGCTTGTACGGGACAACCTACGAGCAGTACTTC.

This sequence joins TRBV21-1 and TRBJ2-1; no check of the table's D call, TRBD1, against the DNA was made. TRBV21-1 is a pseudogene locus. The CDR3 totals 12 residues. The CDR3 loop is CASSKGPLARFF. CDR3 in DNA: TGTGCCAGCAGCAAAGGGCCGCTGGCCCGGTTCTTC.

The genes are TRBV19 and TRBJ2-6; the match to TRBD1 covers 8 bases. CDR1 and CDR2 from the germline V gene are LNHDA and SQIVND (reference sequence). With 8 bases clipped from V and 0 bases from J, the junction kept 6 bases outside the gene matches. CDR3 length: 16 amino acids. The CDR3 region has the DNA TGTGCCAGTGAGACAGGGGTTAGCTCTGGGGCCAACGTCCTGACTTTC. It is translated as CASETGVSSGANVLTF.

Only a few counts were recorded for this clone. Additional DNA sequences in this sample encode the identical CDR3. The chain links TRBV29-1 to TRBJ1-1, with unresolved D. The V gene's germline CDR1 is SQVTM and CDR2 ANQGSEA. CDR3 length: 11 residues. Deletions cut 7 bases from V and 2 bases from J, with 8 bases between. CDR3 in amino acids: CSGTENTEAFF. The CDR3 coding sequence is TGCAGCGGAACAGAAAACACTGAAGCTTTCTTT.

The gene calls are TRBV30 and TRBJ2-3, with 9 bases matching TRBD1. The ends lost 2 bases at V and 4 bases at J; junction bases unmatched: 4. The CDR3 runs 14 residues. From germline, CDR1 is GTSNPN and CDR2 SVGIG (reference sequence). DNA of the CDR3: TGTGCCTGGAGTTCGGGACAGGGACCAGATACGCAGTATTTT. Translation gives CAWSSGQGPDTQYF.

The chain is built from TRBV19 and TRBJ2-7; D uncertain. The V gene lost 6 bases and the J gene lost 6 bases, with 15 bases spanning the gap. Per germline, CDR1 LNHDA and CDR2 SQIVND (reference sequence). The CDR3 runs 13 residues. The CDR3 protein is CASSQSPFFEQYF. The CDR3 DNA reads as TGTGCCAGTAGCCAGTCCCCCTTCTTCGAGCAGTACTTC.

The chain links TRBV7-9 to TRBJ2-7, with 12 bases that match TRBD2. The CDR3 runs to 16 residues. V lost 3 bases, J lost 5 bases, and 8 bases stayed unmatched. Germline lookup yields CDR1 SEHNR and CDR2 FQNEAQ (reference sequence). The CDR3 protein is CASSLTSGSSIHEQYF. The DNA of the CDR3 is TGTGCCAGCAGCTTGACTAGCGGGAGTTCTATCCACGAGCAGTACTTC.

V usage is TRBV29-1 and J usage is TRBJ1-1; possibly TRBD1 for D (5 bases). V lost 1 base, J lost 5 bases, and 11 bases lay in between. There are 13 residues in the CDR3. Germline V gene lookup returns CDR1 SQVTM and CDR2 ANQGSEA. The CDR3: CSVEAGEGTEAFF. Here the CDR3 DNA reads TGCAGCGTTGAAGCGGGGGAGGGGACTGAAGCTTTCTTT.

The chain recombines TRBV5-1 with TRBJ1-2, with D tentatively TRBD1 (5 bases). Trimming took off 0 bases at V and 2 bases at J, with 8 bases between the two ends. CDR3 length: 14 residues. Germline CDR1 is SGHRS and CDR2 is YFSETQ. CDR3 sequence: CASSLAGINYGYTF. CDR3 nucleotides: TGCGCCAGCAGCTTGGCAGGGATCAACTATGGCTACACCTTC.

The J gene is TRBJ2-7, the V gene TRBV4-2; TRBD2 matches at 8 bases. From germline, CDR1 is LGHNA and CDR2 YNFKEQ. The length of the CDR3 is 16 residues. The ends lost 1 base at V and 0 bases at J; junction bases unmatched: 5. The CDR3 DNA reads TGTGCCAGCAGCCAAGTCCTAGCGGGTAGCTCCTACGAGCAGTACTTC. Amino acids: CASSQVLAGSSYEQYF.

The chain recombines TRBV29-1 with TRBJ2-7; 7 nucleotides line up with TRBD1. Looked up from germline, CDR1 is SQVTM and CDR2 is ANQGSEA. This CDR3 spans 12 amino acids. V was pared by 3 bases and J by 7 bases, with 6 bases of the junction left unmatched. The CDR3 loop is CSVDGQVGEQYF. DNA of the CDR3: TGCAGCGTTGATGGACAGGTAGGGGAGCAGTACTTC.

The chain links TRBV4-1 to TRBJ2-1, with D perhaps matching TRBD2 (5 bases). Germline V gene data show CDR1 as MGHRA and CDR2 as YSYEKL. With 1 base removed from V and 1 base from J, the gap between germline ends came to 14 bases. This CDR3 is 17 amino acids long. This CDR3 is CASSQGNGKVSYNEQFF. The CDR3 DNA sequence: TGCGCCAGCAGCCAAGGTAACGGGAAGGTTTCCTACAATGAGCAGTTCTTC.

This clone turned up a few times. V and J are TRBV4-1 and TRBJ2-3; 12 nucleotides agree with TRBD2. The CDR3 spans 17 residues. Germline loops: CDR1 MGHRA, CDR2 YSYEKL. With 5 bases clipped from V and 2 bases from J, the junction kept 8 bases outside the gene matches. CDR3 loop: CASSSGGLAGTTDTQYF. The CDR3 DNA sequence: TGCGCCAGCAGCTCAGGTGGACTAGCGGGGACCACAGATACGCAGTATTTT.

The chain joins TRBV5-1 to TRBJ1-2; D remains unclear. V was clipped by 3 bases and J by 0 bases, with 6 bases between them. CDR1 and CDR2 from the germline V gene are SGHRS and YFSETQ. CDR3 length: 13 residues. The CDR3 spells CASSSGSNYGYTF. The DNA of the CDR3 is TGCGCCAGCAGCTCGGGGTCTAACTATGGCTACACCTTC.

The CDR3 DNA sequence: TGTGCCAGTAGTCTTGACGGGACTAGCGGGAGTTATGAGCAGTTCTTC. It codes for CASSLDGTSGSYEQFF. J is TRBJ2-1 and V is TRBV19, with 14 bases identical to TRBD2. The germline gives CDR1 LNHDA, CDR2 SQIVND (reference sequence). J lost 8 bases, V lost 5 bases, and 8 bases had no gene match. This CDR3 has 16 residues.

The V gene is TRBV7-9, the J gene TRBJ1-3; D ambiguous. Germline V CDR1 and CDR2: SEHNR, FQNEAQ (reference sequence). The CDR3 runs 14 residues. V lost 7 bases to trimming and J lost 4 bases, with 14 bases between them. The DNA of the CDR3 is TGTGCCAGCACGACGGCAGGAGGGGGAAACACCATATATTTT. This codes for CASTTAGGGNTIYF.

This clone was counted a few times. The chain joins TRBV2 to TRBJ2-5; D is perhaps TRBD2 (5 bases). The germline CDR1 and CDR2 sequences are SNHLY and FYNNEI. Trimming took off 8 bases at V and 7 bases at J, with 20 bases between the two ends. The CDR3 has 14 amino acids. The CDR3 DNA sequence: TGTGCCAGCCATTGGGGAGCGCCTCCTTGGACCCAGTACTTC. Its protein is CASHWGAPPWTQYF.

This chain joins TRBV25-1 and TRBJ2-7; 9 nucleotides match TRBD2. J was trimmed by 6 bases and V by 5 bases; bases with no gene match: 17. CDR3 length: 17 amino acids. Germline lookup yields CDR1 MGHDK and CDR2 SYGVNS. CDR3 residues: CASSPWDLREGFSEQYF. The CDR3 DNA reads as TGTGCCAGCAGTCCATGGGACTTGCGGGAGGGATTCAGCGAGCAGTACTTC.

This clone was counted between two and nine times. The rearrangement uses TRBV11-2 and TRBJ2-5; a weak D match, TRBD1 (5 bases). Trimming removed 2 bases at V and 5 bases at J, with 9 bases between. Germline CDR1 reads SGHAT; CDR2 reads FQNNGV. The CDR3 totals 13 residues. CDR3 DNA: TGTGCCAGCAGCTTACAGGGCCAGGAGACCCAGTACTTC. Amino acid sequence: CASSLQGQETQYF.

V usage is TRBV9 and J usage is TRBJ1-1; 9 bases line up with TRBD1. CDR1 is SGDLS and CDR2 is YYNGEE in the germline V gene. V was pared by 3 bases and J by 10 bases, with 10 bases of the junction left unmatched. The CDR3 length is 14 residues. DNA for the CDR3: TGTGCCAGCAGCGACCGGGACAGGGCCGGGAGAGCTTTCTTT. Its protein product is CASSDRDRAGRAFF.